The 19 T cell receptor beta chains in this list originate from one sample, sequenced in a study of T cells in Graves' hyperthyroidism and ophthalmopathy. There were TCR beta CDR3 regions amplified from RNA transcripts. The HTBI primer set was used in a first-round RT-PCR of the TCR CDR3. TCRdb re-called the multiplex PCR reads through MiXCR, storing one row per CDR3 protein. The data contain 540,000 or so distinct CDR3 sequences, roughly 50% of them singletons. The specimen was peripheral blood or thyroid tissue (not recorded which). The receptors derive from an adult woman with Graves' disease, either hyperthyroidism or ophthalmopathy (not recorded which).

This clonotype has more than one count but fewer than ten. The rearrangement uses TRBV2 and TRBJ2-5, with D uncertain. In germline, CDR1 is SNHLY, CDR2 FYNNEI. The length of the CDR3 is 13 residues. V shed 6 bases and J shed 5 bases, with 13 bases lying between them. The CDR3 is CASRADQRETQYF. The CDR3 DNA is TGTGCCAGCAGGGCGGACCAAAGGGAGACCCAGTACTTC.

The gene calls are TRBV20-1 and TRBJ2-2, with D unclear. Per the germline V gene, CDR1 is DFQATT and CDR2 is SNEGSKA (reference sequence). This CDR3 is built from 17 residues. V was cut by 0 bases and J by 2 bases, with 16 bases left in between. DNA of the CDR3: TGCAGTGCTAGAGATGCGTTCGGGCCATCAAACACCGGGGAGCTGTTTTTT. Amino acid sequence: CSARDAFGPSNTGELFF.

The chain couples TRBV2 to TRBJ1-5; D ambiguous. The length of the CDR3 is 14 residues. Germline V gene data show CDR1 as SNHLY and CDR2 as FYNNEI. V was cut by 1 base and J by 6 bases, with 10 bases left in between. CDR3: CASSEEGAGQPQHF. CDR3 bases: TGTGCCAGCAGTGAAGAAGGCGCGGGTCAGCCCCAGCATTTT.

This clonotype was recorded a few times. V gene TRBV27 combines with J gene TRBJ2-2, with TRBD2 as a possible D gene (5 bases). Germline V gene lookup returns CDR1 MNHEY and CDR2 SMNVEV (reference sequence). V gave up 2 bases and J gave up 7 bases, with 11 bases separating them. The CDR3 has 14 residues. The CDR3 nucleotides read TGTGCCAGCAGTTTAGATCGGGGTCACGGGGAGCTGTTTTTT. It specifies CASSLDRGHGELFF.

Regarding this clonotype: An end of the junction does not agree with germline; a read error may underlie this. The V call is TRBV13, the J call TRBJ2-7, with 9 bases aligning to TRBD2. The length of the CDR3 is 15 residues. Looked up from germline, CDR1 is PRHDT and CDR2 is FYEKMQ (reference sequence). The chain's CDR3 is CATSRAGGLLYEQYF. CDR3 DNA sequence: TGTGCCACCAGCAGAGCGGGGGGCTTGCTCTACGAGCAGTACTTC. Variable domain in full (rest from reference TRBV13 and TRBJ2-7): AAGVIQSPRHLIKEKRETATLKCYPIPRHDTVYWYQQGPGQDPQFLISFYEKMQSDKGSIPDRFSAQQFSDYHSELNMSSLELGDSALYFCATSRAGGLLYEQYFGPGTRLTVT.

This clonotype has a single count. The CDR3 does not end in the conserved phenylalanine or tryptophan, so this is likely a read error. It is unclear where the CDR3 begins or ends on the DNA, so no DNA is shown, and the CDR3 is as TCRdb lists it. The rearrangement uses TRBV5-1 and TRBJ1-1. The CDR3 length is 10 residues, termini included. The germline gives CDR1 SGHRS, CDR2 YFSETQ. The CDR3 loop is CASSLRAGGL.

As concerns this clonotype: A single base separates this from a much larger clone, so it may be a read error. The V gene is TRBV12-3 or TRBV12-4, the J gene TRBJ1-5, with D uncertain. Trimming stripped 4 bases from V and 9 bases from J, with 10 bases between. CDR3 length equals 12 residues. CDR3 in DNA: TGTGCCAGCAGTTGGCCGGGAACGCCCCAGCATTTT. It specifies CASSWPGTPQHF.

This clonotype was seen many times. The rearrangement uses TRBV5-1 and TRBJ2-2, with 9 bases fitting TRBD2. CDR3 length: 17 amino acids. The ends lost 2 bases at V and 0 bases at J; junction bases unmatched: 5. Per the germline V gene, CDR1 is SGHRS and CDR2 is YFSETQ. For the CDR3, the DNA is TGCGCCAGCAGCTTACTGGGACTAGCTGCGAACACCGGGGAGCTGTTTTTT. Protein product: CASSLLGLAANTGELFF.

The chain couples TRBV2 to TRBJ2-7; tentatively, D is TRBD1 (6 bases). This CDR3 is 14 amino acids long. Trimming stripped 9 bases from V and 5 bases from J, with 20 bases between. In germline, CDR1 is SNHLY, CDR2 FYNNEI. This CDR3 reads CASTFSQGNNEQYF. The CDR3 nucleotides are TGTGCCAGTACATTTTCACAGGGAAATAACGAGCAGTACTTC.

V usage is TRBV19 and J usage is TRBJ1-5; TRBD1 matches 10 bases. There are 15 residues in the CDR3. V lost 7 bases, J lost 9 bases, and 12 bases stayed unmatched. Germline V gene sequence: CDR1 LNHDA, CDR2 SQIVND (reference sequence). The chain's CDR3 is CASTPGQGPGWPQHF. The DNA for the CDR3 is TGTGCCAGTACCCCGGGACAGGGGCCTGGATGGCCCCAGCATTTT.

This clonotype has more than one count but fewer than ten. The chain uses TRBV7-6 and TRBJ1-1, with TRBD1 as a possible D gene (5 bases). Deletions cut 5 bases from V and 6 bases from J, with 13 bases between. Germline CDR1 is SGHVS and CDR2 is FNYEAQ. This CDR3 spans 13 amino acids. The CDR3: CASSLRVIAEAFF. DNA for the CDR3: TGTGCCAGCAGCCTCAGGGTAATCGCTGAAGCTTTCTTT.

The chain recombines TRBV2 with TRBJ1-1; maybe TRBD1 (5 bases). This CDR3 comprises 14 residues. Germline lookup yields CDR1 SNHLY and CDR2 FYNNEI. V was clipped by 8 bases and J by 1 base, with 14 bases between them. The CDR3 region is CASSYDSQNTEAFF. DNA of the CDR3: TGTGCCAGCTCCTATGACAGCCAGAACACTGAAGCTTTCTTT.

This chain links TRBV10-2 with TRBJ1-1; D gene uncertain. Trimming stripped 11 bases from V and 5 bases from J, with 9 bases between. This CDR3 has 10 residues. Germline V CDR1 and CDR2: WSHSY, SAAADI. CDR3: CAPRDTEAFF. DNA for the CDR3: TGCGCCCCCCGGGATACTGAAGCTTTCTTT.

This chain uses TRBV5-6 with TRBJ1-2; perhaps TRBD1 as D (6 bases). V was trimmed by 5 bases and J by 7 bases, leaving 15 bases between them. The CDR3 is 13 residues long. Germline V gene lookup returns CDR1 SGHDT and CDR2 YYEEEE. CDR3 residues: CASSWAQGSGYTF. The DNA of the CDR3 is TGTGCCAGCAGTTGGGCACAGGGCAGTGGCTACACCTTC.

The genes are TRBV20-1 and TRBJ1-5; D unclear. CDR1 and CDR2 from the germline V gene are DFQATT and SNEGSKA (reference sequence). CDR3 length: 11 residues. CDR3 nucleotide sequence: TGCGGCGGAGAGCACCAAGAGACCCAGCATTTT. This gives the protein CGGEHQETQHF.

This clonotype came up a few times. A much larger clone sits a single nucleotide away, making a read error possible. This chain uses TRBV5-1 with TRBJ1-1; D gene ambiguous. V dropped 4 bases and J dropped 1 base, with 14 bases sitting between them. The CDR3 length is 15 residues. Germline-derived CDR1 and CDR2 are SGHRS and YFSETQ. CDR3 sequence (DNA): TGCGCCAGCAGCCCCTACAGAATCACGAACACTGAAGCTTTCTTT. Translated, it gives CASSPYRITNTEAFF.

This clonotype was counted only a few times. J is TRBJ2-3 and V is TRBV19; 8 nucleotides align to TRBD2. The CDR3 has 15 residues. The germline V gene has CDR1 LNHDA and CDR2 SQIVND (reference sequence). The V and J ends lost 3 bases and 5 bases, in that order; junction bases with no gene match: 7. The CDR3 loop is CASSISAGVIDTQYF. CDR3 in DNA: TGTGCCAGTAGTATTTCAGCGGGAGTTATAGATACGCAGTATTTT.

The chain recombines TRBV10-3 with TRBJ1-1, with 8 bases that match TRBD1. The CDR3 loop spans 13 amino acids. Germline-derived CDR1 and CDR2 are ENHRY and SYGVKD. After removal of 6 bases from V and 6 bases from J, the junction contained 6 bases not matched to a gene. The CDR3 nucleotides read TGTGCCATCAGATCGACAGGGGACGCTGAAGCTTTCTTT. It specifies CAIRSTGDAEAFF.

This clonotype was found many times. This chain joins TRBV20-1 and TRBJ1-5; D uncertain. The V gene's germline CDR1 is DFQATT and CDR2 SNEGSKA (reference sequence). The CDR3 loop spans 15 amino acids. Trimming took 0 bases from V and 5 from J, leaving 14 bases between them. The CDR3 loop is CSARDDRPPYQPQHF. In nucleotides, the CDR3 is TGCAGTGCTAGAGACGATAGACCGCCTTATCAGCCCCAGCATTTT.